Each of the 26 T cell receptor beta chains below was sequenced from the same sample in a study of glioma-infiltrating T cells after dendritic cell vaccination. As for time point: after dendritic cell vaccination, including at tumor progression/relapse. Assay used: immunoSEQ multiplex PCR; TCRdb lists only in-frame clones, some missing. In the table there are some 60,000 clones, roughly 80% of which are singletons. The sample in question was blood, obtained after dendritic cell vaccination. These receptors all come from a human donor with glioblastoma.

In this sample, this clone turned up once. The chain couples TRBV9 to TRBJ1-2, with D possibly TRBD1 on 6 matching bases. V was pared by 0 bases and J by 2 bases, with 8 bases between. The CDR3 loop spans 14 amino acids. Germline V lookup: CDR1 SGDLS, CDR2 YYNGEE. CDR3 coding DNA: TGTGCCAGCAGCGTAGATGGACAGAACTATGGCTACACCTTC. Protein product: CASSVDGQNYGYTF.

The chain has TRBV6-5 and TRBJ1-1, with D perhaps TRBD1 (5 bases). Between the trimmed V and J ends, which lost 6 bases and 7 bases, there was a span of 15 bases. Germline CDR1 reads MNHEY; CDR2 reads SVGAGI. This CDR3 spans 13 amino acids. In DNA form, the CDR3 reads TGTGCCAGCAGAAGCGGTAGGGGACTTGAAGCTTTCTTT. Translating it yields CASRSGRGLEAFF.

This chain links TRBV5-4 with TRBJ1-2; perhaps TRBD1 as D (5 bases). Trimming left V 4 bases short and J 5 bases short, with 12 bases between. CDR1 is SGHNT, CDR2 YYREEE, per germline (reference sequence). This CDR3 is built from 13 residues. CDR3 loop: CASSLGTAYGYTF. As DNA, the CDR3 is TGTGCCAGCAGCCTTGGGACTGCATATGGCTACACCTTC.

In nucleotides, the CDR3 is TGTGCCAGCAGCTTAGCGCGGGCGGTTAACTATGGCTACACCTTC. Residues: CASSLARAVNYGYTF. This rearrangement joins TRBV7-2 to TRBJ1-2; D is ambiguous. Trimming stripped 0 bases from V and 1 base from J, with 9 bases between. Germline V lookup: CDR1 SGHTA, CDR2 FQGNSA. This CDR3 has 15 residues.

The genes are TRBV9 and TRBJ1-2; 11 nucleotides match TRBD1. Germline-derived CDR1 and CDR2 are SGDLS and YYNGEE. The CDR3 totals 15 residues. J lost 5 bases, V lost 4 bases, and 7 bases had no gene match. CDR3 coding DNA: TGTGCCAGCAGCTTGGACAGGGGGCGCGGGTATGGCTACACCTTC. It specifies CASSLDRGRGYGYTF.

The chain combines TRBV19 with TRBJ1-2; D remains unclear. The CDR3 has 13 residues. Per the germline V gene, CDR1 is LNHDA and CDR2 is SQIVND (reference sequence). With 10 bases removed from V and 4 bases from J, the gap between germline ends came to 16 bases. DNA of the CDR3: TGTGCCACCTACGTCCCCACCGGCTATGGCTACACCTTC. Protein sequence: CATYVPTGYGYTF.

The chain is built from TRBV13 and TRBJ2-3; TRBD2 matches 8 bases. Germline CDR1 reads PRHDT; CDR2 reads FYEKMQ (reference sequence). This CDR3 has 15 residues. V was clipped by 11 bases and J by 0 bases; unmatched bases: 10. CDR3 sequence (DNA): TGTGCCTGTCTGTTTAGCGGGGTGAGCACAGATACGCAGTATTTT. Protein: CACLFSGVSTDTQYF.

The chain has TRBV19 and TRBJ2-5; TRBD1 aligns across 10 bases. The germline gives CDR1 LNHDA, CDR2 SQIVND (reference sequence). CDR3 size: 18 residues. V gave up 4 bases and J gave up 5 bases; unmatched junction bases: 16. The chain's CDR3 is CASSTPTGGARKVETQYF. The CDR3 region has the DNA TGTGCCAGTAGTACCCCGACAGGGGGCGCAAGGAAAGTCGAGACCCAGTACTTC.

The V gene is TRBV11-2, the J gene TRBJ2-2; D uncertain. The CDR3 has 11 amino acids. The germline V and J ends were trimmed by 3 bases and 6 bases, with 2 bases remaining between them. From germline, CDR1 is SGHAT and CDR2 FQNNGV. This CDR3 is CASSFAGELFF. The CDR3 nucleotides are TGTGCCAGCAGCTTCGCCGGGGAGCTGTTTTTT.

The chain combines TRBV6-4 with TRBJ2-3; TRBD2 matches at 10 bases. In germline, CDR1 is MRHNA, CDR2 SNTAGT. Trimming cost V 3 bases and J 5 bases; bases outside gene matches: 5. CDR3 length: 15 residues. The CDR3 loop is CASSEERGGGDTQYF. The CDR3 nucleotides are TGTGCCAGCAGTGAGGAGCGGGGGGGTGGAGATACGCAGTATTTT.

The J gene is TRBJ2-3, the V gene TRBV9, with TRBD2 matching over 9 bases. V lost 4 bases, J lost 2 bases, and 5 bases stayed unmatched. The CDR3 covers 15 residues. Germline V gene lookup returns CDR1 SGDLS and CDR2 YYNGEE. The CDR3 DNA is TGTGCCAGCAGCTTGAGCGGGGGGAACACAGATACGCAGTATTTT. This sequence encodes CASSLSGGNTDTQYF.

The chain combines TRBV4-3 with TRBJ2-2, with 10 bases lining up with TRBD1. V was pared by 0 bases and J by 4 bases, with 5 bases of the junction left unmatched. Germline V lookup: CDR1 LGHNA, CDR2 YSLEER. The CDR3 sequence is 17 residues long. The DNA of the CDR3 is TGCGCCAGCAGCCAAGATATCGGGACAGGGGTCACCGGGGAGCTGTTTTTT. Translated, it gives CASSQDIGTGVTGELFF.

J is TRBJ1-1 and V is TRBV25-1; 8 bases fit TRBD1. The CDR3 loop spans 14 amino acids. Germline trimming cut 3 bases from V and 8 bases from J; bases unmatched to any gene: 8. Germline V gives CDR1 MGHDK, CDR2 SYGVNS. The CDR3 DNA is TGTGCCAGCAGTGATCCAATTGGACAGGGAGAAGCTTTCTTT. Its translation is CASSDPIGQGEAFF. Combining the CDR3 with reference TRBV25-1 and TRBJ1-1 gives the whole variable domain EADIYQTPRYLVIGTGKKITLECSQTMGHDKMYWYQQDPGMELHLIHYSYGVNSTEKGDLSSESTVSRIRTEHFPLTLESARPSHTSQYLCASSDPIGQGEAFFGQGTRLTVV.

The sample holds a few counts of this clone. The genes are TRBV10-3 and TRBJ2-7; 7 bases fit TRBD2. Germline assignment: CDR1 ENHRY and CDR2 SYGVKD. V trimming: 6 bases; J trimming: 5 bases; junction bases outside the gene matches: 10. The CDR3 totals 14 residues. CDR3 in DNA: TGTGCCATCAGGTTCTCCGTGACTAGCCACGAGCAGTACTTC. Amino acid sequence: CAIRFSVTSHEQYF.

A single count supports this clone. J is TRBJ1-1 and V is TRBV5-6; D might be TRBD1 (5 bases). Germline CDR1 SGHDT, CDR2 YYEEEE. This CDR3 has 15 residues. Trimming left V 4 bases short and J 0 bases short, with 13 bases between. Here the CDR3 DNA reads TGTGCCAGCAGCATCTACAGGCCCTTGAACACTGAAGCTTTCTTT. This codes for CASSIYRPLNTEAFF.

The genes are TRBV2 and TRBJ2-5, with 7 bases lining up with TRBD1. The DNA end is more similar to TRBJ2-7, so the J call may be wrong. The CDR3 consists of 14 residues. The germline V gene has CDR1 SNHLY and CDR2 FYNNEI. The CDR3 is CASSRQGSTYEQYF. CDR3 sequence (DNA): TGTGCCAGCAGCCGACAGGGTTCGACCTACGAGCAGTACTTC.

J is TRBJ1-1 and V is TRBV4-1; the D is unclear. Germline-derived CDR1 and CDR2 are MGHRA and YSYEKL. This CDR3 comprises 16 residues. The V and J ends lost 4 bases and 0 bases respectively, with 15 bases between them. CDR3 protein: CASSPSSNSLNTEAFF. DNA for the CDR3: TGCGCCAGCAGCCCCTCGTCTAATTCGCTGAACACTGAAGCTTTCTTT.

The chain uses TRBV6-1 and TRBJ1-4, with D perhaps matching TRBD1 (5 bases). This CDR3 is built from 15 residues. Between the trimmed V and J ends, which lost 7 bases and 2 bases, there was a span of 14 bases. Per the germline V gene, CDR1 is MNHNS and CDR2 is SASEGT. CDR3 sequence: CASTGVGMTNEKLFF. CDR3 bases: TGTGCCAGCACGGGGGTGGGGATGACTAATGAAAAACTGTTTTTT.

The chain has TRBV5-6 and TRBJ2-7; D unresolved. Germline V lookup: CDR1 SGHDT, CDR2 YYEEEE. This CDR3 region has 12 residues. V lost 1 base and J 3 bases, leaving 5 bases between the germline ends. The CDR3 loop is CASSLTDYEQYF. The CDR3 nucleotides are TGTGCCAGCAGCTTGACAGACTACGAGCAGTACTTC. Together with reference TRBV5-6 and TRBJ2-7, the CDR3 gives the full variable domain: DAGVTQSPTHLIKTRGQQVTLRCSPKSGHDTVSWYQQALGQGPQFIFQYYEEEERQRGNFPDRFSGHQFPNYSSELNVNALLLGDSALYLCASSLTDYEQYFGPGTRLTVT.

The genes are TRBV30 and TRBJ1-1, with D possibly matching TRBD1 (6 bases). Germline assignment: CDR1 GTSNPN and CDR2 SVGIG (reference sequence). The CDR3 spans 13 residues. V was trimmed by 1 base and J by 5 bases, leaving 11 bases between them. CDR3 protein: CAWSATGYTEAFF. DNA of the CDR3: TGTGCCTGGAGTGCGACAGGTTATACTGAAGCTTTCTTT.

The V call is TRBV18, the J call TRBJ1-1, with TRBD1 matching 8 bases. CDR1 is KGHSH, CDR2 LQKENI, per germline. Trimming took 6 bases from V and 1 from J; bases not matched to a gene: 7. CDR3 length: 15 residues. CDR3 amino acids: CASSPQGAWNTEAFF. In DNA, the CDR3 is TGTGCCAGCTCGCCGCAGGGGGCTTGGAACACTGAAGCTTTCTTT.

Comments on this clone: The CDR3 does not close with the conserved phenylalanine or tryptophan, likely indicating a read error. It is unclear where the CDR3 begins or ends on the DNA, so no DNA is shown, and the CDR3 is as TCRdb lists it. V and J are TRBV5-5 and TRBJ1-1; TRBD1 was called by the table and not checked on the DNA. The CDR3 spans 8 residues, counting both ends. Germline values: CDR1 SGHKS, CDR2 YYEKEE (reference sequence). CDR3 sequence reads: CATIKGQG.

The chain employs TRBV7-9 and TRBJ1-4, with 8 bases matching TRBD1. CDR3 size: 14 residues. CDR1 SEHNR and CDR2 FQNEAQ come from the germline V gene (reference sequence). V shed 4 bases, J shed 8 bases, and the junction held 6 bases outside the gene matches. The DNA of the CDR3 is TGTGCCAGCAGCTGGACAGGGTTTGGGGAAAAACTGTTTTTT. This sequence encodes CASSWTGFGEKLFF.

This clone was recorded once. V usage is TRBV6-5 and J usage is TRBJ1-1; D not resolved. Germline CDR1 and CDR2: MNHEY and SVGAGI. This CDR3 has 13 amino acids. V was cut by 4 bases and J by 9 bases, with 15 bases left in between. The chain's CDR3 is CASSSPKERKAFF. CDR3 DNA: TGTGCCAGCAGTTCCCCGAAGGAGAGGAAAGCTTTCTTT.

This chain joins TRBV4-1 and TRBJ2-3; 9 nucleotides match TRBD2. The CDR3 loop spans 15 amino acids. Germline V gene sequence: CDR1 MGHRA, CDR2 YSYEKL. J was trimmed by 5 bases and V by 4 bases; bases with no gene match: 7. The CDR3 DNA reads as TGCGCCAGCAGCCCCCCCGGGCGGGGGGGAGATACGCAGTATTTT. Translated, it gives CASSPPGRGGDTQYF.

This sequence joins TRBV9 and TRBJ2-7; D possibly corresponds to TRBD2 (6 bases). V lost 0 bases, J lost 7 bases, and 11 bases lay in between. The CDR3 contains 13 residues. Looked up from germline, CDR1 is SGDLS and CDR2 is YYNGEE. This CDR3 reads CASSVDPAGEQYF. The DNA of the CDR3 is TGTGCCAGCAGCGTAGACCCTGCGGGGGAGCAGTACTTC.